This TCR beta chain is drawn from a study of cytotoxic CD8 clonotypes in ibrutinib-treated CLL (dated by TCRdb to the early 2020s). A note on the overall study: The cohort had over ten relapsed/refractory and about 15 treatment-naive patients; about 17 were IGHV unmutated. Responses were partial in approximately 24 patients and complete in 2; after median around 66 months follow-up, roughly 14 stayed in remission and 12 progressed. All remission and progressive disease samples were collected while patients were still receiving ibrutinib. Samples at response were collected after a median of 12 months of treatment, with a range of about 6 to 40 months. Of the 86 participants in the trial, roughly 26 had longitudinal samples available. Cryopreserved peripheral blood mononuclear cells were obtained prior to treatment, at the time of response, and at either disease progression or sustained remission. On average, each sample yielded around 250,000 productive templates and tens of thousands of productive rearrangements. Results the study describes overall, beyond this receptor: Clonality increased at ibrutinib response, stayed stable in sustained remission, and fell back toward baseline at progression. Public clonotypes were rare and either shrank or stayed stable during treatment, and the rise in clonality at ibrutinib response reflected expansion of private clonotypes. Sampling times were not matched between patients in sustained remission and patients whose disease was progressing, and lymph node repertoires were not examined. At baseline, clonality was higher than in age-matched healthy donors and showed a strong correlation with circulating CD8+ T-cell counts.

The table lists this clone with a count of one. The antigen it recognizes is unknown. Base-call qualities are not available, and no considerably larger clone is one nucleotide away. Between the V and J ends, shortened by 3 bases and 4 bases respectively, the junction contains 10 bases. CDR1 and CDR2 were assigned from the germline V gene as KGHSH and LQKENI. From cysteine to phenylalanine, the CDR3 is 13 amino acids long. Only the CDR3 part of the read is kept: 39 bases, read in frame from the first base. According to the study, the label for this sample's time point signals: less than 30 months on ibrutinib. For TCR beta library preparation, about 2 micrograms of genomic DNA were isolated from cryopreserved PBMCs. Longitudinal blood samples from CLL patients on ibrutinib monotherapy were analyzed using high-throughput TCR beta sequencing. The patients were enrolled in a single-center, open-label phase 2 trial of ibrutinib monotherapy.

Each clonotype received, on average, 10x coverage in deep resolution sequencing performed on a MiSeq, where the target depth lay between 1 in 1 million and 1 in 200,000 T cells. The immunoSEQ hsTCRB Kit was used to generate TCR beta libraries. Under the source paper's analysis protocol: ImmunoSEQ Data Assistant and ImmunoSEQ Analyzer were used for data analysis, and V, D and J genes were assigned according to IMGT definitions. Clonality, which ranges from 0 to 1, was calculated as one minus the normalized Shannon entropy of productive rearrangement frequencies. Public clonotype analysis was restricted to overrepresented clonotypes comprising at least 0.05% of each patient's repertoire. Approximately 13 age-matched healthy donor repertoires from immuneACCESS served as clonality controls. Not all clones reach the TCRdb copy of this immuneACCESS table, which keeps in-frame sequences only. Checked studies attribute under half of the gap to unresolved V genes and leave the rest unexplained. D and trimming were read from the DNA, whereas the V and J calls and clone size are those reported in that table. This sample comprises hundreds of thousands of clones, 70% of them detected only once. 15% of the sample is in the top ten clones.

Recombination joined TRBV18 with TRBJ2-7, with an unclear D gene assignment. The starting material was PBMCs, obtained after 24 months of ibrutinib treatment. The origin of this receptor is a human donor with chronic lymphocytic leukemia. CDR3 protein: CASSPATEYEQYF. The bases are TGTGCCAGCTCACCTGCCACTGAATACGAGCAGTACTTC.